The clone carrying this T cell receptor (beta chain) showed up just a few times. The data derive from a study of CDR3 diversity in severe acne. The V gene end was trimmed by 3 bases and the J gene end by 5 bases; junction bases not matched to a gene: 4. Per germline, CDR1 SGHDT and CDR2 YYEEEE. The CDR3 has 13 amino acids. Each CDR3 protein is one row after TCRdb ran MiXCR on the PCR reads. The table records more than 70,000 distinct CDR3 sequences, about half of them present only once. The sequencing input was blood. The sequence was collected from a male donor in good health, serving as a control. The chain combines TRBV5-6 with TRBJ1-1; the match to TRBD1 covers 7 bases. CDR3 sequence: CASSWTGRTEAFF. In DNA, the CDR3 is TGTGCCAGCAGCTGGACAGGACGGACTGAAGCTTTCTTT.